The rows below give T cell receptor beta chains drawn from one sample of a study of blood T cell repertoires in COVID-19. The repertoire was sequenced with immunoSEQ multiplex PCR; TCRdb's copy has only in-frame clones and lacks some. There are approximately 150,000 clones in the sample; over 60% occur only once, and approximately 15% lies in the top ten. Sequencing input: peripheral blood. The receptors here all came from a man aged 45-65 years with acute or convalescent COVID-19. CDR3s include the opening cysteine and the closing phenylalanine or tryptophan. Each record gives: clone size, J gene, V gene, D gene, CDR3 DNA, CDR3 protein. D genes are given only for firm matches. The size field is filled for only some rows; it gives once, few, many or a size class.

abundance: few; j_gene: TRBJ1-5; v_gene: TRBV4-1; d_gene: TRBD1; CDR3nt: TGCGCCAGCAGCCAACAACAGGGGATAAATCAGCCCCAGCATTTT; CDR3aa: CASSQQQGINQPQHF
abundance: -; j_gene: TRBJ2-2; v_gene: TRBV7-8; d_gene: -; CDR3nt: TGTGCCAGCAGCTACAGACAGACTTCGAACACCGGGGAGCTGTTTTTT; CDR3aa: CASSYRQTSNTGELFF
abundance: -; j_gene: TRBJ2-2; v_gene: TRBV3-1/TRBV3-2; d_gene: -; CDR3nt: TGTGCCAGCAGTCATGACAGCTACACCGGGGAGCTGTTTTTT; CDR3aa: CASSHDSYTGELFF
abundance: -; j_gene: TRBJ2-5; v_gene: TRBV27; d_gene: TRBD2; CDR3nt: TGTGCCAGCAGGGCGGGGACTAGCGGGGGCTTCTTTGGAGAGACCCAGTACTTC; CDR3aa: CASRAGTSGGFFGETQYF
abundance: -; j_gene: TRBJ1-1; v_gene: TRBV5-1; d_gene: TRBD1; CDR3nt: TGCGCCAGCAGCTTGGCATCGGGACAGGAGAACACTGAAGCTTTCTTT; CDR3aa: CASSLASGQENTEAFF
abundance: -; j_gene: TRBJ1-1; v_gene: TRBV5-8; d_gene: TRBD1; CDR3nt: TGTGCCAGCAGCTTTGGGCAGGGGGCCAGTGTAGCTTTCTTT; CDR3aa: CASSFGQGASVAFF
abundance: -; j_gene: TRBJ2-7; v_gene: TRBV29-1; d_gene: -; CDR3nt: TGCAGCGTCGCGGGACAGCCCTCCTACGAGCAGTACTTC; CDR3aa: CSVAGQPSYEQYF
abundance: -; j_gene: TRBJ2-3; v_gene: TRBV5-1; d_gene: -; CDR3nt: TGCGCCAGCAGCCCAGCCTTGATCCGGACAGAAATTAGCCCAGATACGCAGTATTTT; CDR3aa: CASSPALIRTEISPDTQYF
abundance: -; j_gene: TRBJ1-2; v_gene: TRBV24-1; d_gene: -; CDR3nt: TGTGCCACCAGTGACAGTTCTAACTATGGCTACACCTTC; CDR3aa: CATSDSSNYGYTF
abundance: few; j_gene: TRBJ1-4; v_gene: TRBV5-1; d_gene: TRBD1; CDR3nt: TGCGCCAGCAGCCTGGGGGACAGTAATGAAAAACTGTTTTTT; CDR3aa: CASSLGDSNEKLFF
abundance: few; j_gene: TRBJ2-3; v_gene: TRBV10-1; d_gene: -; CDR3nt: TGCGCCAGCAGTGTGACCCGGGGAGATACGCAGTATTTT; CDR3aa: CASSVTRGDTQYF
abundance: -; j_gene: TRBJ1-1; v_gene: TRBV5-1; d_gene: TRBD1; CDR3nt: TGCGCCAGCAGCTTTCTGACAGGGGAGAGTACTGAAGCTTTCTTT; CDR3aa: CASSFLTGESTEAFF
abundance: once; j_gene: TRBJ1-2; v_gene: TRBV11-2; d_gene: -; CDR3nt: TGTGCCAGCAGCTTAGAACAGACATATGGCTACACCTTC; CDR3aa: CASSLEQTYGYTF
abundance: few; j_gene: TRBJ1-1; v_gene: TRBV11-3; d_gene: TRBD1; CDR3nt: TGTGCCAGCAGCTTCCCGGGACAGCAAGCTTTCTTT; CDR3aa: CASSFPGQQAFF
abundance: -; j_gene: TRBJ1-2; v_gene: TRBV19; d_gene: TRBD1; CDR3nt: TGTGCCAGTAGACCGGACAGGGTCGGCTATGGCTACACCTTC; CDR3aa: CASRPDRVGYGYTF